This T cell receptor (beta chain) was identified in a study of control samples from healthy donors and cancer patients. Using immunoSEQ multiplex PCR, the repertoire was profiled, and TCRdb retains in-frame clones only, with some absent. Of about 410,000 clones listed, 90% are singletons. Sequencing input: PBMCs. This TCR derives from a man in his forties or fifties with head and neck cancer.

The CDR3, as DNA: TGTGCCAGCAGCGACCCTAGGGGACTAGCGGGAGATATGCAGTACTTC. This gives the protein CASSDPRGLAGDMQYF. The rearrangement joins TRBV7-3 to TRBJ2-7, with TRBD2 matching 14 bases. Germline CDR1 and CDR2: SGHTA and FQGTGA. This CDR3 region has 16 residues. V trimming: 5 bases; J trimming: 9 bases; junction bases outside the gene matches: 12. The variable domain in full, completed from reference TRBV7-3 and TRBJ2-7, reads GAGVSQTPSNKVTEKGKYVELRCDPISGHTALYWYRQSLGQGPEFLIYFQGTGAADDSGLPNDRFFAVRPEGSVSTLKIQRTERGDSAVYLCASSDPRGLAGDMQYFGPGTRLTVT.